The source of this T cell receptor (beta chain) is a study of PD-1 blockade in classical Hodgkin lymphoma. Study-level results: Nivolumab starters within 1 year of ASCT were excluded. Causes of the repertoire differences remain undefined, possibly disease activity or prior therapy. By cycle point C4D1, TCR diversity had risen significantly in CD4+ cells (but not CD8+ cells).

J gave up 7 bases and V 0 bases, and 3 bases lay outside the gene matches. From germline, CDR1 is SGHAT and CDR2 FQNNGV. The CDR3 runs 14 residues. Comments on this clone: The antigen is unknown.

Stated time point: cycle 4 day 1 (C4D1), after less than 7 weeks of nivolumab. Relapses following autologous stem cell transplantation were seen in all patients, with brentuximab vedotin exposure varying. The table came from immunoSEQ multiplex PCR; TCRdb's copy has only in-frame clones and leaves some out. The table has approximately 65,000 clones, around nine tenths seen once. This TCR came from a human donor with classical Hodgkin lymphoma. This material consisted of peripheral blood mononuclear cells (PBMCs), taken before the fourth cycle of nivolumab. This chain connects TRBV11-2 to TRBJ2-7, with TRBD2 matching over 10 bases. CDR3: CASSLELAGTEQYF. In DNA form, the CDR3 reads TGTGCCAGCAGCTTAGAACTAGCGGGGACGGAGCAGTACTTC.